The rows below give T cell receptor beta chains drawn from one sample of a study of shared clonotypes between healthy human individuals. Here immunoSEQ multiplex PCR was the method, and the copy in TCRdb shows in-frame clones only, minus some. Found here are over a million clones, approximately 98% of them singletons; the top ten hold roughly 0.42%. The sequenced sample was naive CD4+ T cells sorted from blood. All receptors derive from a man in his thirties or forties in good health. CDR3s include the opening cysteine and the closing phenylalanine or tryptophan. A D gene is named only where the DNA matches it firmly. Size tells how often a clone was seen (once, few, many) or the class of an expanded clone, and some rows leave it out.

clone_size: once; v_call: TRBV20-1; j_call: TRBJ1-2; d_call: NA; cdr3_aa: CRPVGYTF; cdr3_nt: TGCAGGCCGGTTGGCTACACCTTC
clone_size: NA; v_call: TRBV5-3; j_call: TRBJ2-3; d_call: NA; cdr3_aa: CATITVGPPNF; cdr3_nt: TGTGCCACCATCACAGTGGGACCGCCCAATTTT
clone_size: NA; v_call: TRBV5-5; j_call: TRBJ2-1; d_call: NA; cdr3_aa: CASSPTIHNEQFF; cdr3_nt: TGTGCCAGCAGCCCCACTATCCACAATGAGCAGTTCTTC
clone_size: once; v_call: TRBV9; j_call: TRBJ2-1; d_call: TRBD2; cdr3_aa: CASSVVSSGSYNEQFF; cdr3_nt: TGTGCCAGCAGCGTAGTTTCTAGCGGAAGTTACAATGAGCAGTTCTTC
clone_size: NA; v_call: TRBV7-9; j_call: TRBJ2-4; d_call: TRBD1; cdr3_aa: CASSSLTGPLAKNIQYF; cdr3_nt: TGTGCCAGCAGCTCTTTGACAGGGCCTCTAGCCAAAAACATTCAGTACTTC
clone_size: NA; v_call: TRBV7-8; j_call: TRBJ1-5; d_call: TRBD1; cdr3_aa: CASSLASLTGTVNQPQHF; cdr3_nt: TGTGCCAGCAGCTTAGCGTCCCTGACTGGGACAGTAAATCAGCCCCAGCATTTT
clone_size: NA; v_call: TRBV18; j_call: TRBJ2-1; d_call: NA; cdr3_aa: CASSPVSLEGRNEQFF; cdr3_nt: TGTGCCAGCTCACCGGTTTCTCTAGAAGGGAGAAATGAGCAGTTCTTC
clone_size: NA; v_call: TRBV7-2; j_call: TRBJ2-7; d_call: TRBD2; cdr3_aa: CASSRWGTSSYEQYF; cdr3_nt: TGTGCCAGCAGCCGCTGGGGGACTAGCTCCTACGAGCAGTACTTC
clone_size: NA; v_call: TRBV28; j_call: TRBJ1-3; d_call: NA; cdr3_aa: CASSLVLSGNTIYF; cdr3_nt: TGTGCCAGCAGTTTGGTGCTCTCTGGAAACACCATATATTTT
clone_size: NA; v_call: TRBV5-8; j_call: TRBJ2-7; d_call: NA; cdr3_aa: CASSLLDEQYF; cdr3_nt: TGTGCCAGCAGCCTCCTTGACGAGCAGTACTTC
clone_size: NA; v_call: TRBV18; j_call: TRBJ2-7; d_call: NA; cdr3_aa: CASSPQAPQSYEQYF; cdr3_nt: TGTGCCAGCTCACCACAGGCCCCGCAGTCCTACGAGCAGTACTTC
clone_size: NA; v_call: TRBV7-2; j_call: TRBJ1-1; d_call: NA; cdr3_aa: CASSLLDQGAFF; cdr3_nt: TGTGCCAGCAGCCTTTTGGACCAAGGGGCTTTCTTT
clone_size: NA; v_call: TRBV6-5; j_call: TRBJ1-4; d_call: NA; cdr3_aa: CASAPRRPPNEKLFF; cdr3_nt: TGTGCCAGCGCCCCCCGAAGGCCGCCTAATGAAAAACTGTTTTTT
clone_size: once; v_call: TRBV7-2; j_call: TRBJ2-3; d_call: NA; cdr3_aa: CASSLEGGTDTQYF; cdr3_nt: TGTGCCAGCAGCTTAGAGGGAGGCACAGATACGCAGTATTTT
clone_size: NA; v_call: TRBV2; j_call: TRBJ2-4; d_call: NA; cdr3_aa: CASSWLAKNIQYF; cdr3_nt: TGTGCCAGCAGTTGGCTAGCCAAAAACATTCAGTACTTC
clone_size: NA; v_call: TRBV6-1; j_call: TRBJ1-2; d_call: NA; cdr3_aa: CASSVDSDYGYTF; cdr3_nt: TGTGCCAGCAGCGTTGACTCTGACTATGGCTACACCTTC
clone_size: NA; v_call: TRBV11-2; j_call: TRBJ1-1; d_call: NA; cdr3_aa: CASSARRVTEAFF; cdr3_nt: TGTGCCAGCAGCGCTCGAAGGGTCACTGAAGCTTTCTTT
clone_size: once; v_call: TRBV11-2; j_call: TRBJ1-5; d_call: NA; cdr3_aa: CASSRGGYQPQHF; cdr3_nt: TGTGCCAGCAGCCGCGGGGGATATCAGCCCCAGCATTTT
clone_size: NA; v_call: TRBV11-2; j_call: TRBJ1-2; d_call: TRBD1; cdr3_aa: CASSLVPGGNYGYTF; cdr3_nt: TGTGCCAGCAGCTTAGTACCAGGGGGGAACTATGGCTACACCTTC
clone_size: NA; v_call: TRBV11-3; j_call: TRBJ2-7; d_call: NA; cdr3_aa: CASSLGGNYEQYF; cdr3_nt: TGTGCCAGCAGCTTAGGAGGGAACTACGAGCAGTACTTC
clone_size: NA; v_call: TRBV4-1; j_call: TRBJ1-1; d_call: NA; cdr3_aa: CASSQSGREGTEAFF; cdr3_nt: TGCGCCAGCAGCCAATCGGGCAGGGAGGGCACTGAAGCTTTCTTT
clone_size: NA; v_call: TRBV5-1; j_call: TRBJ2-1; d_call: TRBD2; cdr3_aa: CASSLMLAGEGEQFF; cdr3_nt: TGCGCCAGCAGCTTGATGTTAGCGGGAGAAGGTGAGCAGTTCTTC
clone_size: NA; v_call: TRBV9; j_call: TRBJ2-7; d_call: TRBD1; cdr3_aa: CASSAGDRGPSEQYF; cdr3_nt: TGTGCCAGCAGCGCCGGGGACAGGGGGCCCTCGGAGCAGTACTTC
clone_size: NA; v_call: TRBV5-5; j_call: TRBJ2-1; d_call: TRBD2; cdr3_aa: CASSWELAGGSEQFF; cdr3_nt: TGTGCCAGCAGCTGGGAACTAGCGGGAGGTAGTGAGCAGTTCTTC
clone_size: NA; v_call: TRBV5-5; j_call: TRBJ1-4; d_call: NA; cdr3_aa: CASSLPPRGRNYPTNEKLFF; cdr3_nt: TGTGCCAGCAGCTTGCCCCCTCGGGGCCGCAACTATCCGACTAATGAAAAACTGTTTTTT
clone_size: once; v_call: TRBV4-1; j_call: TRBJ2-5; d_call: NA; cdr3_aa: CASSHHQARETQYF; cdr3_nt: TGCGCCAGCAGCCACCACCAAGCGCGAGAGACCCAGTACTTC
clone_size: NA; v_call: TRBV18; j_call: TRBJ1-3; d_call: NA; cdr3_aa: CASSPPGASGNTIYF; cdr3_nt: TGTGCCAGCTCACCACCAGGGGCCTCTGGAAACACCATATATTTT
clone_size: NA; v_call: TRBV4-1; j_call: TRBJ2-7; d_call: NA; cdr3_aa: CASSQGAGSVLDYEQYF; cdr3_nt: TGCGCCAGCAGCCAAGGGGCAGGGTCTGTTCTGGACTACGAGCAGTACTTC
clone_size: NA; v_call: TRBV7-8; j_call: TRBJ1-1; d_call: NA; cdr3_aa: CASRRRGTLRTEAFF; cdr3_nt: TGTGCCAGCAGACGAAGGGGGACCCTGAGGACTGAAGCTTTCTTT
clone_size: NA; v_call: TRBV2; j_call: TRBJ1-1; d_call: NA; cdr3_aa: CASSVQGTYLGTEAFF; cdr3_nt: TGTGCCAGCAGTGTTCAGGGAACCTATCTTGGCACTGAAGCTTTCTTT
clone_size: NA; v_call: TRBV9; j_call: TRBJ2-3; d_call: NA; cdr3_aa: CASSVGLGEADTQYF; cdr3_nt: TGTGCCAGCAGCGTAGGCCTGGGAGAGGCAGATACGCAGTATTTT
clone_size: NA; v_call: TRBV6-5; j_call: TRBJ2-7; d_call: TRBD2; cdr3_aa: CASSRSGGSSYEQYF; cdr3_nt: TGTGCCAGCAGCCGGAGCGGGGGGAGCTCCTACGAGCAGTACTTC
clone_size: NA; v_call: TRBV28; j_call: TRBJ2-7; d_call: TRBD1; cdr3_aa: CASSLTGGRSYEQYF; cdr3_nt: TGTGCCAGCAGTTTGACAGGGGGGCGATCTTACGAGCAGTACTTC
clone_size: NA; v_call: TRBV28; j_call: TRBJ2-3; d_call: NA; cdr3_aa: CASSLGRWGSSTDTQYF; cdr3_nt: TGTGCCAGCAGTTTAGGGAGGTGGGGTTCTAGCACAGATACGCAGTATTTT
clone_size: NA; v_call: TRBV10-3; j_call: TRBJ2-1; d_call: NA; cdr3_aa: CAISESGSNEQFF; cdr3_nt: TGTGCCATCAGTGAGTCGGGGTCTAATGAGCAGTTCTTC
clone_size: NA; v_call: TRBV18; j_call: TRBJ2-3; d_call: TRBD1; cdr3_aa: CASSSYPWQGANWGRTDTQYF; cdr3_nt: TGTGCCAGCTCATCATACCCGTGGCAGGGGGCCAATTGGGGCCGCACAGATACGCAGTATTTT
clone_size: NA; v_call: TRBV11-2; j_call: TRBJ2-7; d_call: TRBD2; cdr3_aa: CASSHASGRGPYEQYF; cdr3_nt: TGTGCCAGCAGCCACGCTAGCGGGAGAGGTCCCTACGAGCAGTACTTC
clone_size: NA; v_call: TRBV2; j_call: TRBJ2-5; d_call: NA; cdr3_aa: CASSESGTQETQYF; cdr3_nt: TGTGCCAGCAGTGAATCGGGAACACAAGAGACCCAGTACTTC
clone_size: NA; v_call: TRBV11-3; j_call: TRBJ2-1; d_call: NA; cdr3_aa: CASSLGTAEQFF; cdr3_nt: TGTGCCAGCAGCTTAGGCACAGCCGAGCAGTTCTTC
clone_size: NA; v_call: TRBV6-5; j_call: TRBJ1-1; d_call: NA; cdr3_aa: CASSNKVEAFF; cdr3_nt: TGTGCCAGCAGTAACAAGGTGGAAGCTTTCTTT
clone_size: NA; v_call: TRBV6-4; j_call: TRBJ2-3; d_call: NA; cdr3_aa: CASRAQGDTDTQYF; cdr3_nt: TGTGCCAGCAGAGCCCAGGGTGACACAGATACGCAGTATTTT
clone_size: NA; v_call: TRBV2; j_call: TRBJ1-1; d_call: NA; cdr3_aa: CASSEAGVPGGTEAFF; cdr3_nt: TGTGCCAGCAGTGAAGCGGGAGTCCCGGGGGGTACTGAAGCTTTCTTT
clone_size: NA; v_call: TRBV7-9; j_call: TRBJ2-2; d_call: TRBD2; cdr3_aa: CASSAAGTSGNTGELFF; cdr3_nt: TGTGCCAGCAGCGCAGCCGGGACTAGCGGCAACACCGGGGAGCTGTTTTTT
clone_size: NA; v_call: TRBV7-2; j_call: TRBJ1-1; d_call: NA; cdr3_aa: CASSLDGGRGTEAFF; cdr3_nt: TGTGCCAGCAGCTTAGACGGGGGAAGGGGCACTGAAGCTTTCTTT
clone_size: NA; v_call: TRBV2; j_call: TRBJ2-7; d_call: NA; cdr3_aa: CASSLGLISSEQYF; cdr3_nt: TGTGCCAGCAGCCTGGGACTCATTAGTTCCGAGCAGTACTTC
clone_size: NA; v_call: TRBV2; j_call: TRBJ2-2; d_call: NA; cdr3_aa: CASSVQTGELFF; cdr3_nt: TGTGCCAGCAGTGTCCAAACCGGGGAGCTGTTTTTT
clone_size: NA; v_call: TRBV2; j_call: TRBJ2-1; d_call: NA; cdr3_aa: CASKGPSSYNEQFF; cdr3_nt: TGTGCCAGCAAGGGGCCGAGCTCCTACAATGAGCAGTTCTTC
clone_size: NA; v_call: TRBV28; j_call: TRBJ1-1; d_call: TRBD1; cdr3_aa: CASSPGQGDTEAFF; cdr3_nt: TGTGCCAGCAGTCCTGGACAGGGGGACACTGAAGCTTTCTTT
clone_size: NA; v_call: TRBV28; j_call: TRBJ2-2; d_call: TRBD2; cdr3_aa: CASSLAGISGELFF; cdr3_nt: TGTGCCAGCAGCCTAGCGGGAATTTCCGGGGAGCTGTTTTTT
clone_size: NA; v_call: TRBV19; j_call: TRBJ1-5; d_call: NA; cdr3_aa: CASSMFGVSNQPQHF; cdr3_nt: TGTGCCAGTAGTATGTTTGGGGTGAGCAATCAGCCCCAGCATTTT
clone_size: once; v_call: TRBV20-1; j_call: TRBJ1-1; d_call: TRBD1; cdr3_aa: CSARGQHEAFF; cdr3_nt: TGCAGTGCTAGGGGACAGCATGAAGCTTTCTTT
clone_size: NA; v_call: TRBV28; j_call: TRBJ1-5; d_call: TRBD1; cdr3_aa: CASRRGGTDNQPQHF; cdr3_nt: TGTGCCAGCAGGCGGGGCGGGACAGACAATCAGCCCCAGCATTTT
clone_size: NA; v_call: TRBV19; j_call: TRBJ2-7; d_call: NA; cdr3_aa: CASSRGAAYEQYF; cdr3_nt: TGTGCCAGTAGTAGGGGTGCCGCCTACGAGCAGTACTTC
clone_size: NA; v_call: TRBV6-5; j_call: TRBJ1-1; d_call: NA; cdr3_aa: CASSRTGGNTEAFF; cdr3_nt: TGTGCCAGCAGTCGCACGGGAGGGAACACTGAAGCTTTCTTT
clone_size: NA; v_call: TRBV28; j_call: TRBJ1-1; d_call: NA; cdr3_aa: CASSSPAGTVGTEAFF; cdr3_nt: TGTGCCAGCAGTTCACCGGCCGGGACCGTGGGGACTGAAGCTTTCTTT
clone_size: NA; v_call: TRBV27; j_call: TRBJ2-2; d_call: NA; cdr3_aa: CASSFSGFRNTGELFF; cdr3_nt: TGTGCCAGCAGTTTCTCAGGGTTTAGGAACACCGGGGAGCTGTTTTTT
clone_size: once; v_call: TRBV5-1; j_call: TRBJ2-5; d_call: NA; cdr3_aa: CASSLDPRGTETQYF; cdr3_nt: TGCGCCAGCAGCTTGGACCCACGAGGGACGGAGACCCAGTACTTC
clone_size: NA; v_call: TRBV5-4; j_call: TRBJ2-1; d_call: TRBD2; cdr3_aa: CASSPSGSYYNEQFF; cdr3_nt: TGTGCCAGCAGCCCTAGCGGGAGCTACTACAATGAGCAGTTCTTC
clone_size: NA; v_call: TRBV5-1; j_call: TRBJ2-5; d_call: NA; cdr3_aa: CASSLQGRGETQYF; cdr3_nt: TGCGCCAGCAGCTTGCAGGGGAGGGGAGAGACCCAGTACTTC